Each of the 30 T cell receptor beta chains below was sequenced from the same sample in a study of blood T cells in healthy people across ages. The use of a sample-barcoded 5' primer and a J-beta primer mix characterized a second PCR of 7 to 11 cycles. One entry per CDR3 protein results from TCRdb running MiXCR on the 5' RACE reads. Of about 640,000 distinct CDR3 sequences in the sample, around three fifths were seen once. The sequencing input was blood. Source of these receptors: a man aged 60 to 75 in good health.

The chain links TRBV15 to TRBJ2-5; no clear D gene. The V gene's germline CDR1 is LNHNV and CDR2 YYDKDF (reference sequence). The V gene lost 4 bases and the J gene lost 1 base, with 10 bases spanning the gap. The CDR3 loop spans 14 amino acids. CDR3 loop: CATSTYVGQETQYF. In nucleotides, the CDR3 is TGTGCCACCAGCACATATGTAGGCCAAGAGACCCAGTACTTC.

The V and J genes are TRBV5-6 and TRBJ2-6; D possibly corresponds to TRBD1 (6 bases). Deletions cut 0 bases from V and 2 bases from J, with 9 bases between. The CDR3 extends over 16 amino acids. Germline loops: CDR1 SGHDT, CDR2 YYEEEE. CDR3 DNA sequence: TGTGCCAGCAGCTTGGACAGGGCCACTGGGGCCAACGTCCTGACTTTC. It is translated as CASSLDRATGANVLTF.

The chain combines TRBV27 with TRBJ2-5, with 7 positions matching TRBD1. TRBJ2-7 explains the end of the DNA better; the J call may be wrong. Germline assignment: CDR1 MNHEY and CDR2 SMNVEV (reference sequence). The CDR3 runs 15 residues. This chain's CDR3 is CASSFRDRLPYEQYF. The CDR3 nucleotides are TGTGCCAGCAGTTTCAGGGACAGACTTCCTTACGAGCAGTACTTC.

This chain links TRBV4-2 with TRBJ2-1; 9 nucleotides match TRBD2. Germline loops: CDR1 LGHNA, CDR2 YNFKEQ. CDR3 length equals 17 residues. Trimming took 0 bases from V and 8 from J; bases not matched to a gene: 11. Here the CDR3 reads CASSQDPLSAGGYEQFF. The CDR3 region has the DNA TGTGCCAGCAGCCAAGATCCGCTGTCTGCGGGGGGGTATGAGCAGTTCTTC.

The rearrangement links TRBV15 to TRBJ1-2, with D possibly being TRBD1 (6 bases). Germline V gives CDR1 LNHNV, CDR2 YYDKDF (reference sequence). V lost 1 base, J lost 4 bases, and 13 bases lay in between. The CDR3 loop spans 15 amino acids. The CDR3 DNA reads as TGTGCCACCAGCAGAGTAAGACAGGACGTCTATGGCTACACCTTC. Amino acid sequence: CATSRVRQDVYGYTF.

With respect to this clonotype: One end of the junction fails to match germline, which may point to a read error. CDR3 DNA: TGTGCCAGCAGCCAAGTAACGCAGGGATCGAATGGCTGCACCTTC. It translates to CASSQVTQGSNGCTF. This sequence joins TRBV4-2 and TRBJ1-2; D may be TRBD1 (5 bases). The germline V gene has CDR1 LGHNA and CDR2 YNFKEQ. CDR3 length equals 15 residues.

J is TRBJ1-1 and V is TRBV15; D perhaps matches TRBD1 (5 bases). V was pared by 0 bases and J by 5 bases, with 16 bases between. CDR1 is LNHNV, CDR2 YYDKDF, per germline (reference sequence). The CDR3 runs to 16 residues. The DNA for the CDR3 is TGTGCCACCAGCAGAGATCGGGGCAACTGGGGGACTGAAGCTTTCTTT. Amino acids: CATSRDRGNWGTEAFF. The full variable domain, in which reference TRBV15 and TRBJ1-1 provide the parts outside the CDR3, is DAMVIQNPRYQVTQFGKPVTLSCSQTLNHNVMYWYQQKSSQAPKLLFHYYDKDFNNEADTPDNFQSRRPNTSFCFLDIRSPGLGDTAMYLCATSRDRGNWGTEAFFGQGTRLTVV.

This clonotype was picked up a small number of times. J is TRBJ1-2 and V is TRBV12-3 or TRBV12-4; tentatively, D is TRBD1 (6 bases). Trimming cost V 8 bases and J 8 bases, with 24 bases left between them. The CDR3 consists of 15 residues. CDR3 coding DNA: TGTGCCAGCGGAACACTCGGACAGTCCCAAGTCGGCTACACCTTC. Amino acids: CASGTLGQSQVGYTF.

This clonotype has more than one count but fewer than ten. The V gene is TRBV29-1, the J gene TRBJ2-5, with D possibly TRBD1 on 5 matching bases. This CDR3 is 15 amino acids long. Trimming removed 3 bases from V and 5 bases from J, with 19 bases in between. Germline values: CDR1 SQVTM, CDR2 ANQGSEA. The CDR3 reads CSVERWGRDWETQYF. The CDR3 DNA reads as TGCAGCGTTGAGCGTTGGGGCAGGGATTGGGAGACCCAGTACTTC. The full variable domain, completed using reference TRBV29-1 and TRBJ2-5, is SAVISQKPSRDICQRGTSLTIQCQVDSQVTMMFWYRQQPGQSLTLIATANQGSEATYESGFVIDKFPISRPNLTFSTLTVSNMSPEDSSIYLCSVERWGRDWETQYFGPGTRLLVL.

The table lists this clonotype with a few counts. The rearrangement joins TRBV12-3 or TRBV12-4 to TRBJ1-1, with TRBD1 matching 10 bases. The CDR3 consists of 16 residues. With V trimmed by 3 bases and J by 0 bases, 4 bases remained unmatched. The CDR3 sequence is CASSLDRGEMNTEAFF. As DNA, the CDR3 is TGTGCCAGCAGTTTGGACAGGGGGGAAATGAACACTGAAGCTTTCTTT.

This clonotype was observed a few times. Here the CDR3 DNA reads TGTGCCAGCAGCTTAGTGGGAGCCAAAAACATTCAGTACTTC. Translated: CASSLVGAKNIQYF. The chain carries TRBV7-9 and TRBJ2-4; the D is unclear. The V gene lost 1 base and the J gene lost 0 bases, with 4 bases spanning the gap. The CDR3 totals 14 residues. Per the germline V gene, CDR1 is SEHNR and CDR2 is FQNEAQ (reference sequence). Complete variable domain (other parts from reference TRBV7-9 and TRBJ2-4): DTGVSQNPRHKITKRGQNVTFRCDPISEHNRLYWYRQTLGQGPEFLTYFQNEAQLEKSRLLSDRFSAERPKGSFSTLEIQRTEQGDSAMYLCASSLVGAKNIQYFGAGTRLSVL.

To note about this clonotype: A much bigger clone sits one base away, suggesting this may be a read error. The J gene is TRBJ2-1, the V gene TRBV11-3; TRBD2 agrees at 11 bases. Trimming removed 3 bases from V and 6 bases from J; junction bases left unmatched: 7. Germline CDR1 and CDR2: SGHNT and YENEEA. The CDR3 extends over 16 amino acids. The CDR3 DNA follows: TGTGCCAGCAGCTTGGGGGCTAGCGGGGGGATCAATGAGCAGTTCTTC. Encoded protein: CASSLGASGGINEQFF.

The V gene is TRBV5-1, the J gene TRBJ1-6; no reliable D call. Deletions cut 2 bases from V and 8 bases from J, with 17 bases between. The CDR3 has 16 amino acids. Germline V CDR1 and CDR2: SGHRS, YFSETQ. CDR3 bases: TGCGCCAGCAGCTTTGCGCTCGGGAACCGGGATTCACCCCTCCACTTT. This gives the protein CASSFALGNRDSPLHF.

This clonotype was counted a few times. The V call is TRBV5-1, the J call TRBJ1-4, with D possibly being TRBD1 (5 bases). The CDR3 has 16 amino acids. In germline, CDR1 is SGHRS, CDR2 YFSETQ. Trimming removed 1 base from V and 6 bases from J, with 16 bases in between. CDR3 protein: CASSLYSGTRDEKLFF. The DNA for the CDR3 is TGCGCCAGCAGCTTGTACTCCGGAACCAGGGATGAAAAACTGTTTTTT.

The genes are TRBV7-2 and TRBJ2-5; no definite D call. CDR1 is SGHTA, CDR2 FQGNSA, per germline. There are 14 residues in the CDR3. Trimming removed 5 bases at V and 4 bases at J, with 14 bases between. The CDR3 sequence is CASSPILTPETQYF. Here the CDR3 DNA reads TGTGCCAGCAGCCCCATACTAACACCAGAGACCCAGTACTTC.

This clonotype was picked up one time. This chain links TRBV12-3 or TRBV12-4 with TRBJ1-4; D is undetermined. V lost 4 bases to trimming and J lost 3 bases, with 12 bases between them. The CDR3 runs 15 residues. The CDR3 sequence: CASSSTWAANEKLFF. For the CDR3, the DNA is TGTGCCAGCAGTTCCACATGGGCGGCTAATGAAAAACTGTTTTTT.

The chain couples TRBV28 to TRBJ1-2; D not certain. The CDR3 consists of 13 residues. Trimming pared 7 bases from V and 8 bases from J, leaving 17 bases between. Germline CDR1 MDHEN, CDR2 SYDVKM. The CDR3: CASTEVPSLGYTF. Here the CDR3 DNA reads TGTGCCAGCACCGAAGTCCCCTCCTTGGGCTACACCTTC.

This clonotype was picked up a small number of times. The chain has TRBV21-1 and TRBJ2-5; the DNA was not compared with TRBD1, the D call given in the table. TRBV21-1 is classified as a pseudogene. The CDR3 is 17 amino acids. The DNA of the CDR3 is TGTGCCAGCAGCGAACGACAGGGCTCGAGATACCAAGAGACCCAGTACTTC. Protein: CASSERQGSRYQETQYF.

A few counts support this clonotype. The chain joins TRBV4-1 to TRBJ1-5; 10 nucleotides agree with TRBD1. The trim removed 4 bases at V and 5 bases at J, leaving 11 bases unmatched. The CDR3 is made up of 17 amino acids. Looked up from germline, CDR1 is MGHRA and CDR2 is YSYEKL. This chain's CDR3 is CASSPAGTGVRYQPQHF. The CDR3 DNA reads TGCGCCAGCAGCCCTGCAGGGACAGGGGTTAGGTATCAGCCCCAGCATTTT.

This clonotype was recorded a few times. J is TRBJ1-2 and V is TRBV6-1; 9 nucleotides align to TRBD1. The V gene end was trimmed by 6 bases and the J gene end by 7 bases; junction bases not matched to a gene: 9. CDR3 length: 14 residues. Germline-derived CDR1 and CDR2 are MNHNS and SASEGT. CDR3 region: CASRAGTGSGGYTF. In DNA, the CDR3 is TGTGCCAGCAGAGCCGGGACAGGGTCGGGTGGCTACACCTTC.

This clonotype occurred a few times. V and J are TRBV20-1 and TRBJ2-5, with a tentative D call TRBD1 (6 bases). Germline V lookup: CDR1 DFQATT, CDR2 SNEGSKA (reference sequence). The CDR3 sequence is 13 residues long. The V end lost 1 base, the J end lost 5 bases, and 11 bases lay between the germline ends. The CDR3 bases are TGCAGTGCTAGAGGCAGGGGTAGGGAGACCCAGTACTTC. Translated: CSARGRGRETQYF.

The chain recombines TRBV5-1 with TRBJ1-4; D might be TRBD1 (6 bases). This CDR3 contains 18 residues. Trimming removed 0 bases at V and 5 bases at J, with 20 bases between. The V gene's germline CDR1 is SGHRS and CDR2 YFSETQ. For the CDR3, the DNA is TGCGCCAGCAGCTTGGGAAGGGGGAATTACCCCGGGAATGAAAAACTGTTTTTT. This encodes CASSLGRGNYPGNEKLFF.

The chain employs TRBV5-1 and TRBJ2-5; TRBD2 might be the D (7 bases). Germline assignment: CDR1 SGHRS and CDR2 YFSETQ. V was shortened by 3 bases and J by 4 bases, with 16 bases between the two germline ends. This CDR3 has 15 amino acids. CDR3 loop: CASSSTEGGGETQYF. The CDR3 DNA follows: TGCGCCAGCAGCTCGACAGAGGGAGGGGGAGAGACCCAGTACTTC.

The chain carries TRBV27 and TRBJ2-1; D remains ambiguous. Germline values: CDR1 MNHEY, CDR2 SMNVEV (reference sequence). The CDR3 is 14 amino acids. V was cut by 8 bases and J by 4 bases, with 15 bases left in between. The CDR3 spells CASPPADLYNEQFF. CDR3 in DNA: TGTGCCAGCCCGCCGGCGGACCTTTACAATGAGCAGTTCTTC.

V gene TRBV20-1 combines with J gene TRBJ2-1; no definite D call. CDR1 and CDR2 (germline): DFQATT, SNEGSKA (reference sequence). The CDR3 contains 16 residues. Trimming removed 2 bases from V and 2 bases from J, with 16 bases in between. The CDR3 loop is CSARQPARRAYNEQFF. For the CDR3, the DNA is TGCAGTGCTAGACAACCCGCTAGAAGAGCCTACAATGAGCAGTTCTTC.

Of note for this clonotype: At one end the junction does not follow the germline gene, possibly because of a read error. V is TRBV7-2 and J is TRBJ2-1; D is perhaps TRBD2 (6 bases). This CDR3 contains 14 residues. Germline assignment: CDR1 SGHTA and CDR2 FQGNSA. CDR3 sequence reads: CASSNRERGNEQFF. The CDR3 nucleotides are TGCGCCAGCAGCAACCGGGAGAGAGGCAATGAGCAGTTCTTC.

This chain links TRBV29-1 with TRBJ2-5; D may be TRBD1 (5 bases). Germline values: CDR1 SQVTM, CDR2 ANQGSEA. Between the trimmed V and J ends, which lost 5 bases and 2 bases, there was a span of 9 bases. The CDR3 loop spans 12 amino acids. CDR3 in DNA: TGCAGCGTTTGTCAGGGTCAAGAGACCCAGTACTTC. Residues: CSVCQGQETQYF.

J is TRBJ2-1 and V is TRBV29-1; TRBD1 aligns across 9 bases. From germline, CDR1 is SQVTM and CDR2 ANQGSEA. This CDR3 spans 13 amino acids. J gave up 13 bases and V 8 bases, and 15 bases lay outside the gene matches. This CDR3 is CSKDRGVQETQFF. The CDR3 DNA is TGCAGCAAAGACAGGGGGGTGCAAGAGACCCAGTTCTTC.

This chain joins TRBV20-1 and TRBJ2-1; perhaps TRBD2 as D (6 bases). The J call could be wrong; TRBJ2-7 is a better fit for the DNA end. CDR1 is DFQATT, CDR2 SNEGSKA, per germline (reference sequence). The CDR3 is made up of 16 amino acids. The CDR3 DNA sequence: TGCAGTGCTAACTTCTACGGCCGGGGGTCCTACAATGAGCAGTACTTC. Protein: CSANFYGRGSYNEQYF.

The chain combines TRBV6-1 with TRBJ1-2; D remains ambiguous. Germline V CDR1 and CDR2: MNHNS, SASEGT. V lost 6 bases, J lost 8 bases, and 13 bases lay in between. This CDR3 is built from 12 residues. The CDR3 sequence is CASRVGAHGYTF. CDR3 in DNA: TGTGCCAGCAGAGTGGGCGCGCACGGCTACACCTTC.